This record covers a single T cell receptor (beta chain). Its cognate antigen is unknown. Isolation of CD4+ naive, central memory, regulatory and stem cell-like memory cells was achieved by sorting via CD45RO/CCR7/CD25/CD127/CD95/CD27. The study reverse transcribed the entire isolated RNA, so it sequenced expressed TCRB transcripts. Assay: immunoSEQ multiplex PCR; the TCRdb copy retains only in-frame clones and omits some. The sample has 850,000 to 900,000 clones, around a sixth seen once. This specimen belongs to a study of beta chain features in type 1 diabetes. At the level of the study: Comparable age, gender and cell yields were observed in patients relative to healthy donors.

Broader study findings: Shorter TCRB CDR3s, moderately but significantly so, were found in Type 1 diabetes patients in all four CD4+ subsets. The question of HLA type influencing TCRB rearrangement was one that remained unresolved here.

Sequencing was done on a sample of naive CD4+ T cells from blood. The source of this sequence is a woman in her late teens or twenties in good health.

The DNA of the CDR3 is TGCGCCAGCAGCCAAGTCGGACTAGCGGGAGAGTATGAGCAGTTCTTC. Protein: CASSQVGLAGEYEQFF. The chain links TRBV4-1 to TRBJ2-1, with 13 positions matching TRBD2. J lost 8 bases, V lost 1 base, and 5 bases had no gene match. This CDR3 has 16 amino acids. Germline CDR1 MGHRA, CDR2 YSYEKL.